What follows are 10 T cell receptor beta chains derived from one specimen sequenced in a study of blood T cell repertoires in COVID-19. Sequencing used immunoSEQ multiplex PCR; TCRdb keeps in-frame clones, though not all of them. In the table there are just under 350,000 clones, around 87% of which are singletons. Sequencing input: peripheral blood. All receptors come from a woman between 45 and 60 years old with COVID-19, enrolled during active disease.

The CDR3 sequence: CAWSVPAQGYYGYTF. The CDR3 coding sequence is TGTGCCTGGAGTGTACCCGCACAGGGGTATTATGGCTACACCTTC. The rearrangement links TRBV30 to TRBJ1-2; 7 positions agree with TRBD1. The CDR3 covers 15 residues. Per germline, CDR1 GTSNPN and CDR2 SVGIG (reference sequence). J lost 5 bases, V lost 0 bases, and 9 bases had no gene match.

The chain links TRBV18 to TRBJ2-2; the match to TRBD1 covers 9 bases. The CDR3 is 17 residues long. Germline values: CDR1 KGHSH, CDR2 LQKENI. V dropped 5 bases and J dropped 2; count of bases not matched to a gene: 9. The CDR3 DNA follows: TGTGCCAGCTCAAAGGGACAGGGCACTCTAAACACCGGGGAGCTGTTTTTT. This codes for CASSKGQGTLNTGELFF.

The chain employs TRBV12-3 or TRBV12-4 and TRBJ1-5, with D unresolved. The CDR3 spans 12 residues. V lost 7 bases and J lost 4, with 8 bases in between. The CDR3 spells CASNLLNQPQHF. The CDR3 DNA is TGTGCCAGCAATCTTCTTAATCAGCCCCAGCATTTT.

The chain carries TRBV21-1 and TRBJ1-4; TRBD1 is the table's D call and was not checked against the DNA. TRBV21-1 is recorded as a pseudogene. CDR3 length equals 15 residues. The CDR3 loop is CASTKRDRLNEKLFF. CDR3 bases: TGTGCCAGCACCAAGAGGGACAGGCTTAATGAAAAACTGTTTTTT.

The chain employs TRBV3-1 (or the pseudogene TRBV3-2) and TRBJ2-1; unclear D gene. Germline loops: CDR1 LGHDT, CDR2 YNNKEL (reference sequence). Trimming removed 4 bases from V and 14 bases from J, with 18 bases in between. CDR3 length: 13 residues. The CDR3 region is CASSPFPQYPKFF. In nucleotides, the CDR3 is TGTGCCAGCAGCCCTTTTCCGCAGTACCCGAAGTTCTTC.

This rearrangement joins TRBV7-2 to TRBJ1-1, with a tentative D call TRBD1 (6 bases). The CDR3 runs 13 residues. Per the germline V gene, CDR1 is SGHTA and CDR2 is FQGNSA. V lost 4 bases to trimming and J lost 4 bases, with 10 bases between them. CDR3 nucleotides: TGTGCCAGCAGCTCACAGGGTGGCACTGAAGCTTTCTTT. As protein: CASSSQGGTEAFF. Using reference TRBV7-2 and TRBJ1-1 for the parts outside the CDR3, the full variable domain is GAGVSQSPSNKVTEKGKDVELRCDPISGHTALYWYRQSLGQGLEFLIYFQGNSAPDKSGLPSDRFSAERTGGSVSTLTIQRTQQEDSAVYLCASSSQGGTEAFFGQGTRLTVV.

The chain links TRBV4-1 to TRBJ2-1, with 8 bases aligning to TRBD2. CDR1 MGHRA and CDR2 YSYEKL come from the germline V gene. The CDR3 runs to 15 residues. V shed 1 base, J shed 7 bases, and the junction held 6 bases outside the gene matches. CDR3 sequence (DNA): TGCGCCAGCAGCCAAGGTGACAGCGGGAGAAATGAGCAGTTCTTC. As protein: CASSQGDSGRNEQFF.

The gene calls are TRBV5-1 and TRBJ2-1, with TRBD2 identical over 10 bases. The V and J ends lost 6 bases and 4 bases, in that order; junction bases with no gene match: 7. This CDR3 has 15 amino acids. Per germline, CDR1 SGHRS and CDR2 YFSETQ. In DNA form, the CDR3 reads TGCGCCAGCAAGCCGTCTAGCGGGAGTTACAATGAGCAGTTCTTC. It codes for CASKPSSGSYNEQFF.

The chain has TRBV6-2 or TRBV6-3 and TRBJ1-2; TRBD1 aligns across 8 bases. The germline CDR1 and CDR2 sequences are MNHEY and SVGEGT. The CDR3 sequence is 15 residues long. V was pared by 2 bases and J by 5 bases, with 7 bases of the junction left unmatched. This chain's CDR3 is CASSYGIDRGYGYTF. Here the CDR3 DNA reads TGTGCCAGCAGTTACGGGATTGACAGGGGATATGGCTACACCTTC.

The rearrangement joins TRBV6-2 or TRBV6-3 to TRBJ2-3; no definite D call. Per germline, CDR1 MNHEY and CDR2 SVGEGT. Trimming cost V 6 bases and J 7 bases, with 11 bases left between them. The CDR3 covers 12 residues. Written as DNA, the CDR3 is TGTGCCAGCAGCCCTCAGGCACATACGCAGTATTTT. Translating gives CASSPQAHTQYF.